Many counts were recorded for the clone carrying this T cell receptor (beta chain). As yet, its antigen is unknown. In germline, CDR1 is MGHRA, CDR2 YSYEKL. Losses at the gene ends were 4 bases for V and 1 base for J; bases not matched to a gene: 5. The CDR3 has 15 residues. TCRdb reprocessed the RT-PCR reads via MiXCR and lists one record per CDR3 protein. The sample lists hundreds of thousands of distinct CDR3 sequences; more than 15% were seen once. This sample was included in a study of response to subunit inactivated influenza vaccine. Study outcomes and limitations: Each seasonal influenza vaccination recruits few new T cells, the authors suggested.

This clonotype was obtained from a man aged 50 to 60 who received an inactivated influenza vaccine. This sample comprised PBMCs from blood, obtained roughly 12 days after vaccination. The genes are TRBV4-1 and TRBJ2-3; 7 positions match TRBD2. Here the CDR3 reads CASSPTSPGTDTQYF. The CDR3 DNA sequence: TGCGCCAGCAGCCCGACTAGCCCGGGCACAGATACGCAGTATTTT.